The 16 T cell receptor beta chains given below trace back to one sample, sequenced in a study of T cell clonotyping in hematopoietic cell transplantation. The time point: recipient sample about 28 days before transplant, after cytoreduction. The data were produced by immunoSEQ multiplex PCR, yet TCRdb's version contains in-frame clones alone and is incomplete. The table has 790 or so clones, 45% to 60% seen once; the top ten hold about two fifths. The specimen comprised peripheral blood mononuclear cells, sampled before stem cell transplant. The receptors were gathered from a middle-aged man with myelofibrosis. Some clones in this sample may be carry-over from other donors' samples.

A few counts support this clone. The chain uses TRBV30 and TRBJ2-1, with TRBD2 matching 13 bases. Germline assignment: CDR1 GTSNPN and CDR2 SVGIG (reference sequence). The CDR3 is made up of 13 amino acids. V gave up 0 bases and J gave up 15 bases; unmatched junction bases: 5. The CDR3 here is CAWSVGLAGVWFF. As DNA, the CDR3 is TGTGCCTGGAGTGTAGGACTAGCGGGAGTATGGTTCTTC.

By share, this clone ranks as hyperexpanded (1% or more). This chain connects TRBV5-1 to TRBJ2-7, with D possibly matching TRBD2 (6 bases). Looked up from germline, CDR1 is SGHRS and CDR2 is YFSETQ. V was shortened by 0 bases and J by 4 bases, with 14 bases between the two germline ends. The CDR3 extends over 15 amino acids. CDR3 coding DNA: TGCGCCAGCAGCTTGGGGTGGGACTTCGGGTACGAGCAGTACTTC. Translation gives CASSLGWDFGYEQYF.

The V call is TRBV30, the J call TRBJ2-5; perhaps TRBD1 as D (6 bases). The DNA end lines up better with TRBJ2-7; the J call may be wrong. CDR3 size: 12 residues. Germline loops: CDR1 GTSNPN, CDR2 SVGIG (reference sequence). DNA of the CDR3: TGTGCCTGGAGTAGGGGGATCTACGAGCAGTACTTC. It is translated as CAWSRGIYEQYF.

The sample holds a few counts of this clone. This chain uses TRBV5-4 with TRBJ2-5; 7 nucleotides line up with TRBD2. Germline V gives CDR1 SGHNT, CDR2 YYREEE (reference sequence). Trimming cost V 0 bases and J 5 bases; bases outside gene matches: 1. The CDR3 is 13 residues long. DNA for the CDR3: TGTGCCAGCAGCTTGGTGCGGGGGGAGACCCAGTACTTC. This gives the protein CASSLVRGETQYF.

The chain couples TRBV5-6 to TRBJ2-5; D uncertain. The germline gives CDR1 SGHDT, CDR2 YYEEEE. V was trimmed by 0 bases and J by 1 base, leaving 4 bases between them. The CDR3 covers 13 residues. CDR3 residues: CASSLGGQETQYF. CDR3 sequence (DNA): TGTGCCAGCAGCTTGGGAGGCCAAGAGACCCAGTACTTC. The full variable domain, its missing parts supplied by reference TRBV5-6 and TRBJ2-5, is DAGVTQSPTHLIKTRGQQVTLRCSPKSGHDTVSWYQQALGQGPQFIFQYYEEEERQRGNFPDRFSGHQFPNYSSELNVNALLLGDSALYLCASSLGGQETQYFGPGTRLLVL.

V usage is TRBV30 and J usage is TRBJ1-6, with 8 bases fitting TRBD1. CDR3 length: 16 residues. CDR1 is GTSNPN, CDR2 SVGIG, per germline (reference sequence). Losses at the gene ends were 8 bases for V and 3 bases for J; bases not matched to a gene: 12. The CDR3 protein is CALGETGADYNSPLHF. For the CDR3, the DNA is TGTGCCCTGGGAGAGACAGGGGCTGACTATAATTCACCCCTCCACTTT.

This clone was detected only a few times. The chain uses TRBV13 and TRBJ2-3, with 9 bases that match TRBD2. Looked up from germline, CDR1 is PRHDT and CDR2 is FYEKMQ (reference sequence). The J segment lost 2 bases and the V segment lost 5 bases, leaving 11 bases of the junction unmatched. This CDR3 comprises 17 residues. The CDR3 reads CASSHDLAGAFTDTQYF. The CDR3 DNA reads TGTGCCAGCAGCCACGACTTAGCGGGGGCTTTCACAGATACGCAGTATTTT.

The CDR3: CASSQEDRFAEAFF. In DNA form, the CDR3 reads TGTGCCAGCAGCCAAGAGGACAGGTTTGCTGAAGCTTTCTTT. This chain connects TRBV14 to TRBJ1-1, with 7 bases that match TRBD1. Trimming removed 0 bases from V and 6 bases from J; junction bases left unmatched: 4. CDR3 size: 14 residues. CDR1 and CDR2 (germline): SGHDN, FVKESK.

The rearrangement links TRBV19 to TRBJ2-7, with TRBD1 matching over 7 bases. The V and J ends lost 6 bases and 3 bases, in that order; junction bases with no gene match: 5. Germline CDR1 reads LNHDA; CDR2 reads SQIVND (reference sequence). The CDR3 sequence is 13 residues long. The CDR3 bases are TGTGCCAGTAGCAAGACAGGGTTCTACGAGCAGTACTTC. This encodes CASSKTGFYEQYF. The whole variable domain, remainder taken from reference TRBV19 and TRBJ2-7, is DGGITQSPKYLFRKEGQNVTLSCEQNLNHDAMYWYRQDPGQGLRLIYYSQIVNDFQKGDIAEGYSVSREKKESFPLTVTSAQKNPTAFYLCASSKTGFYEQYFGPGTRLTVT.

The V and J genes are TRBV30 and TRBJ1-5; no reliable D call. CDR1 is GTSNPN, CDR2 SVGIG, per germline (reference sequence). The germline V and J ends were trimmed by 0 bases and 3 bases, with 6 bases remaining between them. The CDR3 covers 13 residues. The CDR3 loop is CAWSVDPNQPQHF. CDR3 sequence (DNA): TGTGCCTGGAGTGTGGACCCCAATCAGCCCCAGCATTTT.

The chain couples TRBV7-8 to TRBJ2-1; weak D call: TRBD2 (6 bases). The V gene lost 8 bases and the J gene lost 0 bases, with 11 bases spanning the gap. Germline values: CDR1 SGHVS, CDR2 FQNEAQ. The CDR3 has 14 amino acids. CDR3 nucleotides: TGTGCCAGCGTGGGGGGTAGCTCCTACAATGAGCAGTTCTTC. Translating gives CASVGGSSYNEQFF.

The genes are TRBV6-5 and TRBJ2-5, with D possibly TRBD2 on 6 matching bases. The CDR3 is 14 amino acids. Germline V gene lookup returns CDR1 MNHEY and CDR2 SVGAGI. V was shortened by 0 bases and J by 5 bases, with 10 bases between the two germline ends. CDR3 loop: CASSYSGEEETQYF. In nucleotides, the CDR3 is TGTGCCAGCAGTTACTCAGGGGAGGAGGAGACCCAGTACTTC.

This chain links TRBV1 with TRBJ1-2; the D call TRBD1 from the table was never checked on the DNA. TRBV1 is a pseudogene locus. The CDR3 runs to 13 residues. DNA for the CDR3: TGCACCAGCAGCCAAGATCAAAACTATGGCTACACCTTC. Protein product: CTSSQDQNYGYTF.

The CDR3 nucleotides are TGTGCCAGCAGCTTAAGGGAGGCCAGGGATTCACCCCTCCACTTT. Its protein is CASSLREARDSPLHF. This sequence joins TRBV7-2 and TRBJ1-6; maybe TRBD1 (5 bases). The V and J ends lost 2 bases and 8 bases respectively, with 13 bases between them. The CDR3 runs 15 residues. The germline gives CDR1 SGHTA, CDR2 FQGNSA.

The V call is TRBV30, the J call TRBJ2-1; a weak D match, TRBD2 (5 bases). Germline values: CDR1 GTSNPN, CDR2 SVGIG (reference sequence). CDR3 length equals 14 residues. The V and J ends lost 1 base and 5 bases respectively, with 12 bases between them. The CDR3 is CAWSGGLGDNEQFF. The CDR3 DNA sequence: TGTGCCTGGAGTGGCGGGTTGGGTGACAATGAGCAGTTCTTC.

V and J are TRBV6-1 and TRBJ2-1; D remains unclear. V was shortened by 3 bases and J by 5 bases, with 2 bases between the two germline ends. The V gene's germline CDR1 is MNHNS and CDR2 SASEGT. The CDR3 covers 11 residues. The CDR3 loop reads CASSDNNEQFF. The CDR3 bases are TGTGCCAGCAGTGACAACAATGAGCAGTTCTTC.